These 18 T cell receptor beta chains share one sample of origin, sequenced in a study of T cell repertoires in cytomegalovirus infection (dated by TCRdb to the late 2010s). Read against the paper, the sample's treatment or condition label means: in vitro stimulation with specific CMV peptide epitopes to enrich CMV-specific T cells. TCRdb records Illumina HiSeq 1500 as the sequencer. TCRdb reanalyzed the raw reads on its own, using fastp at Q25 for trimming and MiXCR for clone calling, and kept in-frame beta chains. Identical CDR3 protein sequences are pooled into one entry, listed with their most common genes and DNA. Here the sample has over 250,000 distinct CDR3 sequences; roughly a fifth occur a single time. The top ten constitute about 20% of the sample. These receptors' antigens are unknown. The sequencing here drew on cultured PBMCs, taken from culture after CMV antigen stimulation. The receptors were sampled from a human donor in good health (CMV status not recorded). Some clones in this sample may be carry-over from other donors' samples.

The rearrangement joins TRBV3-1 to TRBJ2-1, with D maybe TRBD2 (7 bases). With 4 bases removed from V and 7 bases from J, the gap between germline ends came to 20 bases. CDR3 size: 16 residues. Germline loops: CDR1 LGHDT, CDR2 YNNKEL (reference sequence). CDR3 protein: CASSPIRGGLGNEQFF. In nucleotides, the CDR3 is TGTGCCAGCAGCCCTATCCGCGGGGGCCTGGGAAATGAGCAGTTCTTC.

This chain links TRBV11-2 with TRBJ2-1, with D perhaps matching TRBD2 (6 bases). Looked up from germline, CDR1 is SGHAT and CDR2 is FQNNGV. V was pared by 0 bases and J by 2 bases, with 8 bases between. This CDR3 has 15 amino acids. CDR3 sequence (DNA): TGTGCCAGCAGCTTAGACCAGCGGGCCTACAATGAGCAGTTCTTC. Encoded protein: CASSLDQRAYNEQFF.

The rearrangement uses TRBV10-3 and TRBJ2-2; TRBD2 is a possible D gene (5 bases). CDR3 length equals 15 residues. Trimming cost V 4 bases and J 1 base, with 10 bases left between them. Germline V gene data show CDR1 as ENHRY and CDR2 as SYGVKD. The CDR3 sequence is CAISGSSLNTGELFF. CDR3 DNA: TGTGCCATCAGTGGGTCTAGCCTGAACACCGGGGAGCTGTTTTTT.

This clonotype has only a few counts. This chain joins TRBV28 and TRBJ2-5; TRBD1 is a possible D gene (6 bases). V gave up 3 bases and J gave up 5 bases, with 16 bases separating them. Per germline, CDR1 MDHEN and CDR2 SYDVKM. The CDR3 consists of 15 residues. CDR3 loop: CASSLRGYQGETQYF. The CDR3 bases are TGTGCCAGCAGTTTGAGAGGGTATCAGGGGGAGACCCAGTACTTC.

Many counts were recorded for this clonotype. The rearrangement links TRBV7-8 to TRBJ1-1; tentatively, D is TRBD1 (5 bases). The CDR3 sequence is 15 residues long. Germline assignment: CDR1 SGHVS and CDR2 FQNEAQ. Trimming left V 7 bases short and J 4 bases short, with 19 bases between. The CDR3 DNA reads TGTGCCAGCACCGATCCAGGGTTTTATGGCACTGAAGCTTTCTTT. It specifies CASTDPGFYGTEAFF.

This clonotype was counted ten times or more. The rearrangement uses TRBV7-2 and TRBJ2-3, with D perhaps matching TRBD2 (5 bases). The CDR3 spans 14 residues. Germline-derived CDR1 and CDR2 are SGHTA and FQGNSA. Trimming took off 4 bases at V and 2 bases at J, with 10 bases between the two ends. The CDR3 sequence is CASSSGVYTDTQYF. The CDR3 nucleotides are TGTGCCAGCAGCTCCGGGGTCTACACAGATACGCAGTATTTT. The complete variable domain, with remaining parts taken from reference TRBV7-2 and TRBJ2-3, reads GAGVSQSPSNKVTEKGKDVELRCDPISGHTALYWYRQSLGQGLEFLIYFQGNSAPDKSGLPSDRFSAERTGGSVSTLTIQRTQQEDSAVYLCASSSGVYTDTQYFGPGTRLTVL.

The J gene is TRBJ2-7, the V gene TRBV7-9; 11 positions match TRBD2. Trimming cost V 5 bases and J 3 bases; bases outside gene matches: 9. The CDR3 has 16 amino acids. Germline V gene data show CDR1 as SEHNR and CDR2 as FQNEAQ (reference sequence). CDR3 loop: CASSRLLAGADYEQYF. Written as DNA, the CDR3 is TGTGCCAGCAGCCGACTACTAGCGGGAGCCGACTACGAGCAGTACTTC.

For the CDR3, the DNA is TGTGCCAGCAGCTCCCCGACTGCGAGCACTGAAGCTTTCTTT. Its protein product is CASSSPTASTEAFF. The rearrangement joins TRBV5-4 to TRBJ1-1; no clear D. V dropped 3 bases and J dropped 4 bases, with 13 bases sitting between them. The CDR3 length is 14 residues. CDR1 SGHNT and CDR2 YYREEE come from the germline V gene (reference sequence).

The chain joins TRBV18 to TRBJ1-3; no definite D call. The germline V and J ends were trimmed by 3 bases and 0 bases, with 6 bases remaining between them. This CDR3 has 14 residues. The germline CDR1 and CDR2 sequences are KGHSH and LQKENI. The CDR3 spells CASSPNYSGNTIYF. CDR3 coding DNA: TGTGCCAGCTCACCTAATTACTCTGGAAACACCATATATTTT. The full variable domain, with the rest looked up from reference TRBV18 and TRBJ1-3, is NAGVMQNPRHLVRRRGQEARLRCSPMKGHSHVYWYRQLPEEGLKFMVYLQKENIIDESGMPKERFSAEFPKEGPSILRIQQVVRGDSAAYFCASSPNYSGNTIYFGEGSWLTVV.

This clonotype came up many times. V is TRBV7-8 and J is TRBJ1-1, with 11 nucleotides matching TRBD1. This CDR3 comprises 15 residues. V shed 4 bases, J shed 3 bases, and the junction held 4 bases outside the gene matches. Germline V CDR1 and CDR2: SGHVS, FQNEAQ. The CDR3 region is CASSSVGQGDTEAFF. In nucleotides, the CDR3 is TGTGCCAGCAGCTCGGTGGGACAGGGGGACACTGAAGCTTTCTTT.

The chain has TRBV2 and TRBJ1-3; perhaps TRBD1 as D (6 bases). Looked up from germline, CDR1 is SNHLY and CDR2 is FYNNEI. The CDR3 contains 13 residues. The ends were cut back, 5 bases at V and 8 bases at J, with 13 bases in the middle. CDR3 sequence: CASSPGHSYTIYF. The CDR3 coding sequence is TGTGCCAGCAGTCCGGGACACTCCTACACCATATATTTT.

This clonotype was observed a few times. The gene calls are TRBV27 and TRBJ1-2; possible D gene TRBD1, 5 bases. Between the trimmed V and J ends, which lost 4 bases and 6 bases, there was a span of 18 bases. CDR3 length equals 15 residues. Germline V gene data show CDR1 as MNHEY and CDR2 as SMNVEV (reference sequence). As DNA, the CDR3 is TGTGCCAGCAGTTCTGATTGGCAGGGCCCGCATGGCTACACCTTC. This encodes CASSSDWQGPHGYTF.

This clonotype was detected ten times or more. V usage is TRBV7-2 and J usage is TRBJ2-5; 7 bases align to TRBD2. CDR3 size: 15 residues. Germline-derived CDR1 and CDR2 are SGHTA and FQGNSA. V shed 4 bases and J 3 bases; nucleotides not matched to a gene: 8. This CDR3 is CASSSRGRAEETQYF. As DNA, the CDR3 is TGTGCCAGCAGCTCTCGCGGGAGAGCGGAAGAGACCCAGTACTTC.

There are many counts of this clonotype. The chain links TRBV7-9 to TRBJ1-1; unclear D gene. This CDR3 contains 13 residues. Germline CDR1 and CDR2: SEHNR and FQNEAQ (reference sequence). Trimming removed 10 bases from V and 4 bases from J, with 16 bases in between. This CDR3 reads CATDDRVTTEAFF. CDR3 DNA: TGTGCCACCGACGACCGGGTTACCACTGAAGCTTTCTTT.

The gene calls are TRBV10-3 and TRBJ1-1; 9 bases are a match to TRBD1. Germline CDR1 reads ENHRY; CDR2 reads SYGVKD. V shed 8 bases, J shed 5 bases, and the junction held 6 bases outside the gene matches. There are 13 residues in the CDR3. The CDR3 region is CAILGQGRTEAFF. In DNA, the CDR3 is TGTGCCATCTTAGGACAGGGGCGGACTGAAGCTTTCTTT.

This clonotype occurred a few times. The chain combines TRBV6-5 with TRBJ2-3; 7 nucleotides align to TRBD1. Losses at the gene ends were 2 bases for V and 1 base for J; bases not matched to a gene: 3. The CDR3 extends over 15 amino acids. Germline-derived CDR1 and CDR2 are MNHEY and SVGAGI. For the CDR3, the DNA is TGTGCCAGCAGTTACGGGGACAGTCGCACAGATACGCAGTATTTT. Protein: CASSYGDSRTDTQYF.

This clonotype was picked up a small number of times. The chain couples TRBV3-1 to TRBJ2-3, with 11 bases fitting TRBD2. The length of the CDR3 is 13 residues. The germline V gene encodes CDR1 LGHDT and CDR2 YNNKEL (reference sequence). V lost 1 base, J lost 10 bases, and 1 base stayed unmatched. The CDR3 sequence: CASSQVSGRAQYF. The CDR3 DNA is TGTGCCAGCAGCCAAGTTAGCGGGAGGGCGCAGTATTTT.

The sample holds a few counts of this clonotype. The chain uses TRBV19 and TRBJ2-2, with TRBD1 matching 7 bases. The CDR3 is 15 residues long. In germline, CDR1 is LNHDA, CDR2 SQIVND (reference sequence). Trimming took 2 bases from V and 4 from J; bases not matched to a gene: 4. CDR3 protein: CASSIRGTATGELFF. The CDR3, as DNA: TGTGCCAGTAGTATAAGGGGGACAGCCACCGGGGAGCTGTTTTTT. The entire variable domain, with the rest obtained from reference TRBV19 and TRBJ2-2, is as follows: DGGITQSPKYLFRKEGQNVTLSCEQNLNHDAMYWYRQDPGQGLRLIYYSQIVNDFQKGDIAEGYSVSREKKESFPLTVTSAQKNPTAFYLCASSIRGTATGELFFGEGSRLTVL.